A single sample is the source of the 9 T cell receptor beta chains below, sequenced in a study of control samples from healthy donors and cancer patients. Profiling relied on immunoSEQ multiplex PCR, and the TCRdb table lists in-frame clones only, not all of them. The sample lists some 130,000 clones, around nine tenths seen once, with 4.5% to 7% in the top ten. The sequenced sample consisted of blood. The receptors here all came from a man younger than 35 in good health.

This chain uses TRBV19 with TRBJ2-5; D is unclear. This CDR3 region has 18 residues. CDR1 is LNHDA, CDR2 SQIVND, per germline (reference sequence). Trimming took off 3 bases at V and 5 bases at J, with 25 bases between the two ends. CDR3 sequence: CASSMNRMGAQLGETQYF. CDR3 DNA sequence: TGTGCCAGTAGTATGAACAGAATGGGCGCCCAGCTTGGGGAGACCCAGTACTTC.

The chain recombines TRBV5-1 with TRBJ2-5; TRBD2 aligns across 9 bases. From germline, CDR1 is SGHRS and CDR2 YFSETQ. J gave up 5 bases and V 3 bases, and 5 bases lay outside the gene matches. This CDR3 region has 14 residues. CDR3 in DNA: TGCGCCAGCAGCTCAGGCGGGGGGGCGGAGACCCAGTACTTC. It is translated as CASSSGGGAETQYF.

The rearrangement joins TRBV4-1 to TRBJ1-5; no clear D gene. CDR3 size: 15 residues. The V gene lost 1 base and the J gene lost 3 bases, with 10 bases spanning the gap. Germline V CDR1 and CDR2: MGHRA, YSYEKL. CDR3 sequence (DNA): TGCGCCAGCAGCCAAGGGTCAGTTCACAATCAGCCCCAGCATTTT. It yields the protein CASSQGSVHNQPQHF.

V usage is TRBV4-1 and J usage is TRBJ2-1; 13 bases are a match to TRBD2. The CDR3 consists of 19 residues. CDR1 is MGHRA, CDR2 YSYEKL, per germline. J lost 7 bases, V lost 4 bases, and 16 bases had no gene match. The CDR3 here is CASSRERPTSGGSNNEQFF. CDR3 nucleotides: TGCGCCAGCAGCCGGGAGAGGCCGACTAGCGGGGGGAGTAATAATGAGCAGTTCTTC.

The chain uses TRBV27 and TRBJ2-2; D perhaps matches TRBD1 (6 bases). The CDR3 covers 13 residues. Germline lookup yields CDR1 MNHEY and CDR2 SMNVEV (reference sequence). V gave up 5 bases and J gave up 6 bases, with 10 bases separating them. CDR3 in DNA: TGTGCCAGCAGTGCAACAGGGCCCGGGGAGCTGTTTTTT. Encoded protein: CASSATGPGELFF.

The chain combines TRBV30 with TRBJ1-3, with 11 bases aligning to TRBD1. The CDR3 covers 16 residues. Germline V gene data show CDR1 as GTSNPN and CDR2 as SVGIG (reference sequence). J lost 4 bases, V lost 1 base, and 6 bases had no gene match. In DNA, the CDR3 is TGTGCCTGGAGTGACCTCCGGACAGGGGGCGGAAACACCATATATTTT. Amino acid sequence: CAWSDLRTGGGNTIYF.

The chain has TRBV9 and TRBJ2-2, with D possibly TRBD1 on 5 matching bases. CDR1 and CDR2 (germline): SGDLS, YYNGEE. Deletions cut 1 base from V and 4 bases from J, with 11 bases between. CDR3 length equals 15 residues. CDR3 sequence (DNA): TGTGCCAGCAGCGTAATGACAGAAAGCACCGGGGAGCTGTTTTTT. Protein sequence: CASSVMTESTGELFF.

V and J are TRBV12-3 or TRBV12-4 and TRBJ1-5; no clear D. The CDR3 length is 13 residues. Trimming removed 3 bases from V and 7 bases from J, with 10 bases in between. The CDR3 DNA reads as TGTGCCAGCAGTTTTTATCCCTTACAGCCCCAGCATTTT. It translates to CASSFYPLQPQHF.

The CDR3: CASSSDRDTEAFF. The CDR3 nucleotides are TGTGCCAGCAGCTCAGACAGAGACACTGAAGCTTTCTTT. The chain carries TRBV7-2 and TRBJ1-1; a possible D gene is TRBD1 (5 bases). V was trimmed by 4 bases and J by 3 bases, leaving 9 bases between them. The V gene's germline CDR1 is SGHTA and CDR2 FQGNSA. The CDR3 covers 13 residues.